Included here is one T cell receptor (beta chain) sequence, with context. No antigen is known for it. This sample is part of a study of identical twins. Overall study findings and caveats: One should note that invariant MAIT and iNKT cells could partly confound zero-insertion analyses.

V dropped 4 bases and J dropped 10 bases, with 18 bases sitting between them. CDR1 is SGHTS, CDR2 YDEGEE, per germline. This CDR3 region has 14 residues. A single record per CDR3 protein comes from TCRdb applying MiXCR to the 5' RACE reads. The table includes 500,000 to 650,000 distinct CDR3 sequences, approximately 20% detected once. These same records also appear under a second study, on yellow fever vaccine responses in identical twins.

V and J are TRBV5-8 and TRBJ2-4; possibly TRBD1 or TRBD2 for D (5 bases each). This TCR came from a woman in her late teens or twenties in good health. Sequenced input: CD4+ T cells sorted from blood. CDR3 protein: CASSLSGTLGIQYF. Here the CDR3 DNA reads TGTGCCAGCAGCCTATCCGGGACCTTAGGTATTCAGTACTTC.